Below are 20 T cell receptor beta chains sequenced from a single sample in a study of OX40 agonist ivuxolimab in advanced cancers. TCRdb's copy holds only in-frame clones and misses some; the assay was immunoSEQ multiplex PCR. This repertoire shows 15,000 to 25,000 clones, roughly 71% found once; its top ten account for around a sixth. Sequences were derived from CD4+ or CD8+ T cells sorted from blood, sampled in a trial of the OX40 agonist ivuxolimab. The source is an adult with an advanced solid tumor such as melanoma, head and neck, liver or kidney cancer.

Only a few counts were recorded for this clone. The chain has TRBV23-1 and TRBJ2-2, with 10 bases that match TRBD1. TRBV23-1 is classed as an ORF, of uncertain function. The length of the CDR3 is 16 residues. V shed 6 bases and J 7 bases; nucleotides not matched to a gene: 11. The CDR3 is CASSPPDRGQIGELFF. DNA of the CDR3: TGCGCCAGCAGCCCACCTGACAGGGGGCAAATCGGGGAGCTGTTTTTT.

The V call is TRBV7-2, the J call TRBJ2-7; maybe TRBD2 (5 bases). V gave up 1 base and J gave up 5 bases, with 12 bases separating them. Germline lookup yields CDR1 SGHTA and CDR2 FQGNSA. The CDR3 contains 14 residues. The CDR3 DNA follows: TGTGCCAGCAGCTTAGACGGGGTCCTCGACGAGCAGTACTTC. Protein product: CASSLDGVLDEQYF.

This clone was seen once. The chain recombines TRBV28 with TRBJ2-2; D uncertain. CDR3 length equals 11 residues. Trimming took off 7 bases at V and 10 bases at J, with 10 bases between the two ends. The germline CDR1 and CDR2 sequences are MDHEN and SYDVKM. The CDR3 bases are TGTGCCAGCACCCGTGGGGAGGAGCTGTTTTTT. Translating gives CASTRGEELFF.

The chain recombines TRBV19 with TRBJ2-7; 8 bases are a match to TRBD1. The V gene's germline CDR1 is LNHDA and CDR2 SQIVND (reference sequence). V lost 4 bases and J lost 0; bases outside the gene matches: 5. The CDR3 is 15 residues long. The CDR3, as DNA: TGTGCCAGTAGTACCATGGGACAGGCCTCCTACGAGCAGTACTTC. It yields the protein CASSTMGQASYEQYF.

This CDR3 is CASSEAHGTGEFGDYGYTF. The CDR3 coding sequence is TGTGCCAGCAGTGAAGCCCACGGGACAGGGGAATTTGGGGACTATGGCTACACCTTC. V gene TRBV2 combines with J gene TRBJ1-2; 10 bases line up with TRBD1. Trimming at V came to 0 bases and at J to 3 bases, leaving 13 bases not matched to a gene. Looked up from germline, CDR1 is SNHLY and CDR2 is FYNNEI. The CDR3 has 19 amino acids.

This chain uses TRBV27 with TRBJ2-7; D not certain. Germline CDR1 and CDR2: MNHEY and SMNVEV (reference sequence). This CDR3 comprises 14 residues. The V gene lost 4 bases and the J gene lost 2 bases, with 12 bases spanning the gap. CDR3 sequence (DNA): TGTGCCAGCAGTTCTAATTGGCTGGCCTACGAGCAGTACTTC. Translation gives CASSSNWLAYEQYF.

The rearrangement joins TRBV28 to TRBJ1-2; tentative D call: TRBD1 (5 bases). The CDR3 spans 16 residues. Trimming took off 4 bases at V and 5 bases at J, with 20 bases between the two ends. The germline CDR1 and CDR2 sequences are MDHEN and SYDVKM. The DNA for the CDR3 is TGTGCCAGCAGTTCTCAACTTGGAGGGGAAGAGTATGGCTACACCTTC. This encodes CASSSQLGGEEYGYTF.

The chain couples TRBV28 to TRBJ2-4, with 7 bases lining up with TRBD1. The length of the CDR3 is 14 residues. J gave up 3 bases and V 3 bases, and 2 bases lay outside the gene matches. Germline V gene sequence: CDR1 MDHEN, CDR2 SYDVKM. CDR3 DNA sequence: TGTGCCAGCAGTTTGGGGACAGTCAAAAACATTCAGTACTTC. Amino acids: CASSLGTVKNIQYF.

The chain combines TRBV4-3 with TRBJ2-7, with 11 bases aligning to TRBD2. Germline lookup yields CDR1 LGHNA and CDR2 YSLEER. The V segment lost 0 bases and the J segment 2 bases; nucleotides outside the gene matches: 0. This CDR3 is 15 amino acids long. Here the CDR3 DNA reads TGCGCCAGCAGCCAAGAGACTAGCGGGACCTACGAGCAGTACTTC. Amino acid sequence: CASSQETSGTYEQYF.

The chain employs TRBV5-1 and TRBJ2-1; D unclear. Trimming removed 1 base at V and 5 bases at J, with 16 bases between. This CDR3 has 16 amino acids. CDR1 and CDR2 (germline): SGHRS, YFSETQ. The CDR3 here is CASSLPYPVLDNEQFF. In DNA, the CDR3 is TGCGCCAGCAGCTTGCCGTATCCTGTTCTAGACAATGAGCAGTTCTTC.

The J gene is TRBJ2-7, the V gene TRBV11-2, with 10 positions matching TRBD2. Germline V gene lookup returns CDR1 SGHAT and CDR2 FQNNGV. J was trimmed by 6 bases and V by 1 base; bases with no gene match: 6. The CDR3 spans 15 residues. The CDR3 loop reads CASSLARSGGGEQYF. DNA of the CDR3: TGTGCCAGCAGCTTAGCCCGCAGCGGGGGGGGCGAGCAGTACTTC.

This sequence joins TRBV7-4 and TRBJ2-2; D is unclear. The CDR3 is made up of 9 amino acids. In germline, CDR1 is SGHVT, CDR2 SQSDAQ. The CDR3 here is CAITGELFF. The DNA of the CDR3 is TGTGCAATCACCGGGGAGCTGTTTTTT.

This chain connects TRBV7-6 to TRBJ1-1, with a tentative D call TRBD1 (6 bases). The CDR3 covers 14 residues. Germline loops: CDR1 SGHVS, CDR2 FNYEAQ. The V end lost 6 bases, the J end lost 5 bases, and 16 bases lay between the germline ends. This chain's CDR3 is CASSPRQAGTEAFF. The CDR3 nucleotides read TGTGCCAGCAGTCCCCGACAGGCGGGGACTGAAGCTTTCTTT.

The sample holds a few counts of this clone. The CDR3 DNA reads TGTGCCTGGAGTGCGACAGGCGGGACAGGGTTACATGAAAAACTGTTTTTT. Its protein product is CAWSATGGTGLHEKLFF. The V gene is TRBV30, the J gene TRBJ1-4, with 9 bases identical to TRBD1. Germline values: CDR1 GTSNPN, CDR2 SVGIG (reference sequence). The CDR3 is 17 amino acids. V trimming: 1 base; J trimming: 6 bases; junction bases outside the gene matches: 12.

Written as DNA, the CDR3 is TGTGCCACCGCCCCAAGGGAGGGGAGACTGAACACTGAAGCTTTCTTT. Amino acid sequence: CATAPREGRLNTEAFF. The chain combines TRBV27 with TRBJ1-1, with D possibly matching TRBD1 (5 bases). In germline, CDR1 is MNHEY, CDR2 SMNVEV (reference sequence). V lost 10 bases and J 0 bases, leaving 21 bases between the germline ends. This CDR3 contains 16 residues.

This chain links TRBV6-5 with TRBJ1-2; tentative D call: TRBD1 (6 bases). Trimming removed 4 bases from V and 5 bases from J, with 20 bases in between. The CDR3 has 16 residues. Germline V gene sequence: CDR1 MNHEY, CDR2 SVGAGI. The CDR3 DNA reads TGTGCCAGCAGTTCCTTCCTTAGCCCAGGGGCATATGGCTACACCTTC. Translation gives CASSSFLSPGAYGYTF.

The chain recombines TRBV9 with TRBJ2-5, with TRBD2 matching 10 bases. CDR3 length: 15 residues. Germline V CDR1 and CDR2: SGDLS, YYNGEE. The V and J ends lost 0 bases and 5 bases, in that order; junction bases with no gene match: 4. The chain's CDR3 is CASSVGLAGGETQYF. In DNA, the CDR3 is TGTGCCAGCAGCGTAGGACTAGCGGGCGGGGAGACCCAGTACTTC.

The rearrangement joins TRBV30 to TRBJ1-6, with D uncertain. This CDR3 has 14 amino acids. The V end lost 0 bases, the J end lost 4 bases, and 7 bases lay between the germline ends. Germline V gene sequence: CDR1 GTSNPN, CDR2 SVGIG (reference sequence). In DNA, the CDR3 is TGTGCCTGGAGTGTCGGAGGGTATAATTCACCCCTCCACTTT. This translates into CAWSVGGYNSPLHF.

The CDR3, as DNA: TGCGCCAGCAGCCAAGAGCAGCGGGCCACCTACGAGCAGTACTTC. This sequence encodes CASSQEQRATYEQYF. The V gene is TRBV4-1, the J gene TRBJ2-7, with D possibly TRBD2 on 6 matching bases. Trimming removed 0 bases at V and 2 bases at J, with 11 bases between. The CDR3 has 15 amino acids. CDR1 is MGHRA, CDR2 YSYEKL, per germline.

This clone was seen a handful of times. The V and J genes are TRBV10-3 and TRBJ2-5, with D possibly being TRBD2 (6 bases). Trimming removed 11 bases at V and 2 bases at J, with 15 bases between. The germline V gene has CDR1 ENHRY and CDR2 SYGVKD. The CDR3 runs 13 residues. CDR3 nucleotide sequence: TGTGCCTCCCGACCGGGGGAACAAGAGACCCAGTACTTC. Amino acid sequence: CASRPGEQETQYF.